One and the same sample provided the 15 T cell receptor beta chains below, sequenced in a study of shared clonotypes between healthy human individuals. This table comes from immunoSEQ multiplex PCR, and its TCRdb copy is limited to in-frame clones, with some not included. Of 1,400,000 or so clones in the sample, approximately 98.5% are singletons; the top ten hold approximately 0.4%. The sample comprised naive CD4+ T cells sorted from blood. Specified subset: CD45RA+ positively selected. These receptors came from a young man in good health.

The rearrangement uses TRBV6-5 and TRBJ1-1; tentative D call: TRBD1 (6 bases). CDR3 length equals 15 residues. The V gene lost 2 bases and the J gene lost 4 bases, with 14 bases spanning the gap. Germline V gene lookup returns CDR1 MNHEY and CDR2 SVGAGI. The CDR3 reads CASSYPTGVGTEAFF. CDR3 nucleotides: TGTGCCAGCAGTTACCCGACAGGTGTGGGCACTGAAGCTTTCTTT.

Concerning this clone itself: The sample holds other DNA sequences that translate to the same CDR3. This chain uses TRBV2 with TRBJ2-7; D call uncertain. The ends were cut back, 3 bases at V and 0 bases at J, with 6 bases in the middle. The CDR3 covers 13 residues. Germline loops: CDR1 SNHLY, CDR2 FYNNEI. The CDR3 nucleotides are TGTGCCAGCAGTGAGGGCCACTCCTACGAGCAGTACTTC. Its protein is CASSEGHSYEQYF.

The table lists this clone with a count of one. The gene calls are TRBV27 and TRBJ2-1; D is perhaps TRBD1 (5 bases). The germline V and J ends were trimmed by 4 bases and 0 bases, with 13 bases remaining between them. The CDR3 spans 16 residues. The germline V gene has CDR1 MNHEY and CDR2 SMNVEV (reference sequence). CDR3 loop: CASSYRSQSSYNEQFF. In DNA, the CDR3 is TGTGCCAGCAGTTACAGGAGCCAGAGCTCCTACAATGAGCAGTTCTTC.

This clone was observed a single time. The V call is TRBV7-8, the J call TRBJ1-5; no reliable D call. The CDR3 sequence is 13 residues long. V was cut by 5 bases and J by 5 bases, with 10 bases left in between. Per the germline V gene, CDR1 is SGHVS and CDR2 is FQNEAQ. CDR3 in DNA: TGTGCCAGCAGCAGGGTCGAGGATCAGCCCCAGCATTTT. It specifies CASSRVEDQPQHF. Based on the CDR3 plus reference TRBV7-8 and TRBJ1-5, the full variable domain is GAGVSQSPRYKVAKRGQDVALRCDPISGHVSLFWYQQALGQGPEFLTYFQNEAQLDKSGLPSDRFFAERPEGSVSTLKIQRTQQEDSAVYLCASSRVEDQPQHFGDGTRLSIL.

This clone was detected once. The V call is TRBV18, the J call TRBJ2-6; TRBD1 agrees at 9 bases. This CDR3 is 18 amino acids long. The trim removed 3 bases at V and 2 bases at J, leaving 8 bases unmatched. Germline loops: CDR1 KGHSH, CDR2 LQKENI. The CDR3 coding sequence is TGTGCCAGCTCACCTATGGGACAGGGCCTGACTGGGGCCAACGTCCTGACTTTC. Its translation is CASSPMGQGLTGANVLTF.

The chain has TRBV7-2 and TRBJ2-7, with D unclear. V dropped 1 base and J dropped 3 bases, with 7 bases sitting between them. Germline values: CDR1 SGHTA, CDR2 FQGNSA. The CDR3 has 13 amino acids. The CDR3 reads CASSLELGYEQYF. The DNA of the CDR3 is TGTGCCAGCAGCTTAGAATTGGGCTACGAGCAGTACTTC.

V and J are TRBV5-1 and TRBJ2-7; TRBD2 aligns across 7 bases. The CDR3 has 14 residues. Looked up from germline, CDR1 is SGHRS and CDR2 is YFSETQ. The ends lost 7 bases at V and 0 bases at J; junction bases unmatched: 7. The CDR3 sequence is CASAWGGDSYEQYF. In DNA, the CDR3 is TGCGCCAGCGCCTGGGGAGGGGACTCCTACGAGCAGTACTTC.

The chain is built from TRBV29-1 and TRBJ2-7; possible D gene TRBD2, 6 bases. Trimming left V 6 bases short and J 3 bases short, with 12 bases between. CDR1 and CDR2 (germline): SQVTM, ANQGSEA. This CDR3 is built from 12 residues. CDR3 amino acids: CSVSMGGYEQYF. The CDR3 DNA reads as TGCAGCGTCTCGATGGGGGGCTACGAGCAGTACTTC.

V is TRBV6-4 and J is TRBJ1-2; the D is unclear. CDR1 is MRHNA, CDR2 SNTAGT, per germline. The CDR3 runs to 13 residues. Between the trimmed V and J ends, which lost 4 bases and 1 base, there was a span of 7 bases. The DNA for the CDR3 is TGTGCCAGCAGTGCTGTCCTTAACTATGGCTACACCTTC. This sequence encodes CASSAVLNYGYTF.

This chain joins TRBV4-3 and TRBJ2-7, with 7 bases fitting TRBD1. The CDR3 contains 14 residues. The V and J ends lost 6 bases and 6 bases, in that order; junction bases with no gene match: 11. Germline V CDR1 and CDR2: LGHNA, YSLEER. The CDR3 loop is CASRRQTGLGEQYF. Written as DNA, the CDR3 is TGCGCCAGCAGACGCCAGACAGGGTTGGGCGAGCAGTACTTC.

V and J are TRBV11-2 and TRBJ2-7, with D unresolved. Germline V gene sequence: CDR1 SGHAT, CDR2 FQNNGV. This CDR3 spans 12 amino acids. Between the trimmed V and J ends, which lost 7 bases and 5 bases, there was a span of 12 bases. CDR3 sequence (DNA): TGTGCCAGCACCTTGGGTCCCCACGAGCAGTACTTC. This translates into CASTLGPHEQYF.

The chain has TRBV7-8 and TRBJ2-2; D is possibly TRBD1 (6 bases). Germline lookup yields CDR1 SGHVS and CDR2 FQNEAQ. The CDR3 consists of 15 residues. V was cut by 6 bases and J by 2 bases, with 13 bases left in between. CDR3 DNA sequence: TGTGCCAGCAGACAGGGACATCTTAACACCGGGGAGCTGTTTTTT. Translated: CASRQGHLNTGELFF.

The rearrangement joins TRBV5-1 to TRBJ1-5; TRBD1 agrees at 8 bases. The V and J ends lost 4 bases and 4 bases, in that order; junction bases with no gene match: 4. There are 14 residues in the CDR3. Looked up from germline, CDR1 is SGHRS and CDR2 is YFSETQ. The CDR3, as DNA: TGCGCCAGCAGCCCCCGGGACAGGAATCAGCCCCAGCATTTT. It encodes CASSPRDRNQPQHF.

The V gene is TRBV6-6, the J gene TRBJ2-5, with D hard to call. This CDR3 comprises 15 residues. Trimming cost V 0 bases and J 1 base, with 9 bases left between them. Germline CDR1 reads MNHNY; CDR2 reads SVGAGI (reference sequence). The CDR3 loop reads CASSYSNGLQETQYF. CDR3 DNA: TGTGCCAGCAGTTACTCGAATGGCCTCCAAGAGACCCAGTACTTC.

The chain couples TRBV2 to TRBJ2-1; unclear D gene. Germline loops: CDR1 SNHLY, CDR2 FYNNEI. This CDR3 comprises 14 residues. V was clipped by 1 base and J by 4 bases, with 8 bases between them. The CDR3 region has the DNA TGTGCCAGCAGTGAAGAATTTGGTTACAATGAGCAGTTCTTC. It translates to CASSEEFGYNEQFF.